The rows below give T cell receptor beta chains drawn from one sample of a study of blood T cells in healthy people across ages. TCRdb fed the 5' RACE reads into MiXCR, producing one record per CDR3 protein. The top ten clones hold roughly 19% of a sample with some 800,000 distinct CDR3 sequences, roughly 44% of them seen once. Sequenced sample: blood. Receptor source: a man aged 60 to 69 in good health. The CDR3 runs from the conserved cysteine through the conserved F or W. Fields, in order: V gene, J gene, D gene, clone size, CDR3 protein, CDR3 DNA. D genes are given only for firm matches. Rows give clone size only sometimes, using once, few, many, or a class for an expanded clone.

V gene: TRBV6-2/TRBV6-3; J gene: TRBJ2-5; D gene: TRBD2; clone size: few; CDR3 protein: CASSPLAGGPRETQYF; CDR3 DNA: TGTGCCAGCAGTCCGCTAGCGGGGGGGCCTAGGGAGACCCAGTACTTC
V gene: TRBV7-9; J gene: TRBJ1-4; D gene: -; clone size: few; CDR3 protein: CASSRQAFNEKLFF; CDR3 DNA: TGTGCCAGCAGCCGACAGGCCTTTAATGAAAAACTGTTTTTT
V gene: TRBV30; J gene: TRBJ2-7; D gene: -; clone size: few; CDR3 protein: CAWRSSWYEQYF; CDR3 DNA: TGTGCCTGGAGAAGTAGTTGGTACGAGCAGTACTTC
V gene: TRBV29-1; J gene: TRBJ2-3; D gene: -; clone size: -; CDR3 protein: CSVDGGRVTRYF; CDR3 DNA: TGCAGCGTCGACGGGGGGCGGGTTACGCGGTATTTT
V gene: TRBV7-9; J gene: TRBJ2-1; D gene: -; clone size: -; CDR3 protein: CASSLVEGLRYNEQFF; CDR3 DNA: TGTGCCAGCAGCTTAGTCGAGGGGCTGAGGTACAATGAGCAGTTCTTC
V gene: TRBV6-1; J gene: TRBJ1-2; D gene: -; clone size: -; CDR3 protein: CASSEVLYGYTF; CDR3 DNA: TGTGCCAGCAGTGAAGTCCTTTATGGCTACACCTTC
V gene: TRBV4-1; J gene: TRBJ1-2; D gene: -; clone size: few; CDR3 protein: CASSQAMTDGYTF; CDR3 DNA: TGCGCCAGCAGCCAAGCTATGACAGATGGCTACACCTTC
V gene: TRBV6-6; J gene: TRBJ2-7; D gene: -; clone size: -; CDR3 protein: CASSYSPPPYEQYF; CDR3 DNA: TGTGCCAGCAGTTATTCCCCTCCCCCATACGAGCAGTACTTC
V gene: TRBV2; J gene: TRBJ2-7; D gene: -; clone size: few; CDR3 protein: CASRSRQGTYEQYF; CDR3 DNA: TGTGCCAGCAGGTCAAGGCAGGGGACCTACGAGCAGTACTTC
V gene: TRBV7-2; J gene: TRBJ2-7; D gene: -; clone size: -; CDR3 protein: CASSLAQGIHEQYF; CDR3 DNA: TGTGCCAGCAGCTTAGCGCAAGGGATCCACGAGCAGTACTTC
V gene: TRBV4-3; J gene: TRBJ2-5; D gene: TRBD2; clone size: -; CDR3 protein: CASSQGLVGGGAGETQYF; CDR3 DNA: TGCGCCAGCAGCCAAGGATTAGTCGGCGGGGGGGCCGGAGAGACCCAGTACTTC
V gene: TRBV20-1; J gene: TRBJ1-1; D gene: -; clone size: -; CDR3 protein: CSARSSGNTEAFF; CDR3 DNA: TGCAGTGCTAGGAGTTCGGGGAACACTGAAGCTTTCTTT
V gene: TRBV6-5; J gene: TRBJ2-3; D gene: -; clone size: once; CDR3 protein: CASSYRELTDTQYF; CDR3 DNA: TGTGCCAGCAGTTATAGAGAACTCACAGATACGCAGTATTTT
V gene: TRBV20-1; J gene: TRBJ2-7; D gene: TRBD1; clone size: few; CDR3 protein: CSATQTDRGSYEQYF; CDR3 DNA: TGCAGTGCTACACAAACCGACAGGGGATCCTACGAGCAGTACTTC
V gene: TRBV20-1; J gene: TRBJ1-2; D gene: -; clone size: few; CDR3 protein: CSATQPNYGYTF; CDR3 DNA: TGCAGTGCTACACAGCCTAACTATGGCTACACCTTC
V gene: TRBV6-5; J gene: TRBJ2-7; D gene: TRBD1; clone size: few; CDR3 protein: CASNPSGTGLYEQYF; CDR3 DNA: TGTGCCAGCAACCCCTCCGGGACAGGGCTCTACGAGCAGTACTTC
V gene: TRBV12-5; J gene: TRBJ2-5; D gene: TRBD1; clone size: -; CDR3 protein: CASGLARTGGQETQYF; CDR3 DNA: TGTGCTAGTGGTTTGGCCCGGACAGGGGGCCAGGAGACCCAGTACTTC
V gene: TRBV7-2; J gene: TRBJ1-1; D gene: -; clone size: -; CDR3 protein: CASSLGWGSGKAFF; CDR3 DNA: TGTGCCAGCAGCTTAGGTTGGGGGTCGGGGAAAGCTTTCTTT
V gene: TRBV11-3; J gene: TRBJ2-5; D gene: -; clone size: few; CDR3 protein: CASRGGPDGTQYF; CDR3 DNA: TGTGCCAGCAGAGGGGGGCCTGATGGGACCCAGTACTTC
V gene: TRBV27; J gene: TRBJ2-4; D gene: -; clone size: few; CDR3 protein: CASLNVFENIQYF; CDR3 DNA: TGTGCCAGCCTTAACGTGTTTGAAAACATTCAGTACTTC
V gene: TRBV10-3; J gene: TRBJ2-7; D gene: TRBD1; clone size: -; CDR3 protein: CAVSGTGDNEQYF; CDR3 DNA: TGTGCCGTATCCGGGACAGGGGACAATGAGCAGTACTTC
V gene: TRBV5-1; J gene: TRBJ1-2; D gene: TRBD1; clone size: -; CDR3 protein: CASGLDRSNYGYTF; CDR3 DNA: TGCGCCAGCGGCTTGGACAGGTCTAACTATGGCTACACCTTC
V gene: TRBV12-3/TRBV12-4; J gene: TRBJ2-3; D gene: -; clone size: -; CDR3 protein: CASSHGQVSADAQYF; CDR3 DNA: TGTGCCAGCAGCCACGGGCAAGTGAGCGCAGATGCGCAGTATTTT
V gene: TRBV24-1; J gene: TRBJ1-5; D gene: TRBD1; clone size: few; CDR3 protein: CATSGTGGSQPQHF; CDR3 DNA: TGTGCCACCAGTGGAACAGGGGGCAGTCAGCCCCAGCATTTT
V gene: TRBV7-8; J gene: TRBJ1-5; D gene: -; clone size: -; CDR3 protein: CASSLERHKNQPQHF; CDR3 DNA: TGTGCCAGCAGCTTAGAAAGACATAAGAATCAGCCCCAGCATTTT
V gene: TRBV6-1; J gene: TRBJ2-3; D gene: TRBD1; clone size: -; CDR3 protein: CASTSGTGLNTQYF; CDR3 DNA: TGTGCCAGCACGTCCGGGACAGGACTGAATACGCAGTATTTT
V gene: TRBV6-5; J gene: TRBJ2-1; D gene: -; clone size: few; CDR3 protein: CASRPNSWAAYNEQFF; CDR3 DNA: TGTGCCAGCAGACCCAATTCTTGGGCAGCTTACAATGAGCAGTTCTTC
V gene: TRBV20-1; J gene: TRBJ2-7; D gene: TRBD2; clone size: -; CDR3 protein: CSARDRELAGVAYEQYF; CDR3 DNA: TGCAGTGCTAGAGATCGGGAACTAGCGGGGGTCGCCTACGAGCAGTACTTC
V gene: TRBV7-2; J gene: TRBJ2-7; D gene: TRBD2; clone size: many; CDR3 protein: CASSLTSGSYEQYF; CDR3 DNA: TGTGCCAGCAGTCTCACTAGCGGGTCCTACGAGCAGTACTTC
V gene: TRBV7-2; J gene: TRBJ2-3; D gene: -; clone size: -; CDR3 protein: CASSLEAESTDTQYF; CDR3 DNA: TGTGCCAGCAGCTTAGAAGCAGAAAGCACAGATACGCAGTATTTT
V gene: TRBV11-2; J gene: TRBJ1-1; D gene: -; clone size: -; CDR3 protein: CASSLDSWKWTEAFF; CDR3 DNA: TGTGCCAGCAGCTTAGATTCCTGGAAGTGGACTGAAGCTTTCTTT
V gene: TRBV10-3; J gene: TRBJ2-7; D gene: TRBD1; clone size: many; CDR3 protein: CAISAGQGYEQYF; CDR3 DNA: TGTGCCATCAGTGCGGGACAGGGTTACGAGCAGTACTTC
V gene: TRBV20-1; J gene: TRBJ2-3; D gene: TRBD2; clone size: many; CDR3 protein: CSANLRRAGGRNTQYF; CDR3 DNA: TGCAGTGCTAACCTAAGAAGAGCGGGGGGGCGGAATACGCAGTATTTT
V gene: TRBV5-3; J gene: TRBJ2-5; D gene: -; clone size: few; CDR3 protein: CARSLSGNRETQYF; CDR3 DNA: TGTGCCAGAAGCTTATCGGGGAATAGAGAGACCCAGTACTTC
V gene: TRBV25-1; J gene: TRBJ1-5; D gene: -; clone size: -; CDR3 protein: CASLLMGPLYPQHF; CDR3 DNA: TGTGCCAGCTTGCTGATGGGGCCCTTGTATCCCCAGCATTTT
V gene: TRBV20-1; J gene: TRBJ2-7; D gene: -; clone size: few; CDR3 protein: CSARDHSRGYEQYF; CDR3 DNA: TGCAGTGCTAGAGATCACAGTCGGGGTTACGAGCAGTACTTC
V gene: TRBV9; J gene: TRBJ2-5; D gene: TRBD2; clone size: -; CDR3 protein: CASSMRVSGGSETQYF; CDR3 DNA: TGTGCCAGCAGCATGCGGGTGAGCGGGGGGAGTGAGACCCAGTACTTC
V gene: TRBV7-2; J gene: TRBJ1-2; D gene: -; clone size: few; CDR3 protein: CASSPRRVGGYTF; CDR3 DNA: TGTGCCAGCAGCCCCAGGAGGGTTGGTGGCTACACCTTC
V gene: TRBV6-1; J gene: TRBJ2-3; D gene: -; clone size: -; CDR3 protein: CASSEGPGTDTQYF; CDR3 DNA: TGTGCCAGCAGTGAAGGGCCGGGGACAGATACGCAGTATTTT